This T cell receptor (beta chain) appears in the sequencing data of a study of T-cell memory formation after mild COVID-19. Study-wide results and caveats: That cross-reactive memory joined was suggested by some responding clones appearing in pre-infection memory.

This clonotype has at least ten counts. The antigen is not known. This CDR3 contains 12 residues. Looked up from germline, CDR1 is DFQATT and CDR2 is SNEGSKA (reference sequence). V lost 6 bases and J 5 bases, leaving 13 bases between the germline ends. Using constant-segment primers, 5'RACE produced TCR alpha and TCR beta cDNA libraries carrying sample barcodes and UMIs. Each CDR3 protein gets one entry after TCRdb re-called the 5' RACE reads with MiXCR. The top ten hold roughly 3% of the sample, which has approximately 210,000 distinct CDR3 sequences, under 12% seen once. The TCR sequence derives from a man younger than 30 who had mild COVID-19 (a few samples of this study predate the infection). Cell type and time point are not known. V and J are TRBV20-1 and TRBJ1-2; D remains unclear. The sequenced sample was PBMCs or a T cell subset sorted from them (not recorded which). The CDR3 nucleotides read TGCAGTGCGGCAGCCAGCCTTTATGGCTACACCTTC. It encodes CSAAASLYGYTF.